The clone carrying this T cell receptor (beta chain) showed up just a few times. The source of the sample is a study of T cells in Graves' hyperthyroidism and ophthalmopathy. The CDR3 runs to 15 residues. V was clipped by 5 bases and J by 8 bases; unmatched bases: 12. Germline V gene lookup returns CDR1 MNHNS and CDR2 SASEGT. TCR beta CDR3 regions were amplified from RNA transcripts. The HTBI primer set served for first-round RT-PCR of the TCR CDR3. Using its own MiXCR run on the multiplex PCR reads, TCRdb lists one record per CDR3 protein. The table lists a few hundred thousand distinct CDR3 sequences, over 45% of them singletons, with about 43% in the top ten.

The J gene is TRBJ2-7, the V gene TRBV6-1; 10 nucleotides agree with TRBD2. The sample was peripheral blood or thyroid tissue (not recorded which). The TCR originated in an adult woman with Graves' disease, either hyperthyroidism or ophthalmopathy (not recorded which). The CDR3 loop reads CASSRPGLAENKQYF. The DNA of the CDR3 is TGTGCCAGCAGTCGCCCCGGACTAGCGGAAAATAAGCAGTACTTC.